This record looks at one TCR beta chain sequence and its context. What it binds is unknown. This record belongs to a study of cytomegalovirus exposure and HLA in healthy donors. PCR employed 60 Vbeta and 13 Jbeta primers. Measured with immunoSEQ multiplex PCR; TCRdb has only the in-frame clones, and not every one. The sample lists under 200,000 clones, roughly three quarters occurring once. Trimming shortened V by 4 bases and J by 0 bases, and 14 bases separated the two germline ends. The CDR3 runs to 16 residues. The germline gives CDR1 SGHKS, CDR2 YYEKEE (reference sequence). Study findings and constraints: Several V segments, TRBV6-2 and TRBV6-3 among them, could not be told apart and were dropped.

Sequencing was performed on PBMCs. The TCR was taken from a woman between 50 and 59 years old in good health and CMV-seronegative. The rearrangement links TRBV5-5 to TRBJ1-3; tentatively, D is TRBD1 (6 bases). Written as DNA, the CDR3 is TGTGCCAGCAGCCTCACAGGGACCTTCTCTGGAAACACCATATATTTT. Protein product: CASSLTGTFSGNTIYF.